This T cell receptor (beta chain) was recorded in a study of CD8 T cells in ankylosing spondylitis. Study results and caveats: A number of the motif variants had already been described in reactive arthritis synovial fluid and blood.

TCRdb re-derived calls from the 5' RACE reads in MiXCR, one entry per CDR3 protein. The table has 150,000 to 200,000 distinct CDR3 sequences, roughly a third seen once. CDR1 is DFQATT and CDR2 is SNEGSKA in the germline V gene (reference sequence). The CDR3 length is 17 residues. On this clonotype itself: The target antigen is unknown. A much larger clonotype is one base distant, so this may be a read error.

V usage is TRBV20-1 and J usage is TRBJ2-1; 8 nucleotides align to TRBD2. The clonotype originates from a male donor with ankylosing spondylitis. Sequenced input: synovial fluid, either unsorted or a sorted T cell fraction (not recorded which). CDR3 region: CCARRFRERTSHNEQFF. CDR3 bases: TGCTGTGCTAGACGCTTTAGGGAGAGGACTAGCCACAATGAGCAGTTCTTC.